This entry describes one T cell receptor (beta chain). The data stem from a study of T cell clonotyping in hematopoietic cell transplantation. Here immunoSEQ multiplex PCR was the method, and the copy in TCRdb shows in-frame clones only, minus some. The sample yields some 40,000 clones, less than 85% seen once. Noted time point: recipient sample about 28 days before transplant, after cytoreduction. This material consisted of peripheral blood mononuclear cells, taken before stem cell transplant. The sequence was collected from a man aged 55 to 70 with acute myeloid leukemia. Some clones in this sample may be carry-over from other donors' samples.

CDR3 in amino acids: CASSWSGEETQYF. Written as DNA, the CDR3 is TGTGCCAGCAGTTGGTCGGGTGAGGAGACCCAGTACTTC. The chain carries TRBV6-5 and TRBJ2-5; D ambiguous. Germline assignment: CDR1 MNHEY and CDR2 SVGAGI. CDR3 size: 13 residues. V lost 4 bases to trimming and J lost 5 bases, with 11 bases between them.